This T cell receptor (beta chain) is drawn from a study of T cell responses to AZD1222 COVID-19 vaccine. Regarding this clone: Antigen: not known.

V was trimmed by 4 bases and J by 13 bases, leaving 16 bases between them. The CDR3 sequence is 12 residues long. The germline CDR1 and CDR2 sequences are SGHVS and FQNEAQ. Using immunoSEQ multiplex PCR, the repertoire was profiled, and TCRdb retains in-frame clones only, with some absent. The sample lists fewer than 200,000 clones; approximately 92% were seen once. Overall study results and limits: Mapped onto spike, vaccine-associated CD4 TCRs spanned it and were dominant at 160-218 and 743-854. Reportedly, close to half of spike-specific TCRs are directed against unmutated variant regions. The sample set comprised mostly white British donors with more females, and clonal diversity was possibly underestimated. No repertoire was sampled before or during the peak T cell response, only after it.

The source was peripheral blood, collected on day 0 of AZD1222 vaccination. The sequence came from an adult in good health. The chain combines TRBV7-8 with TRBJ1-2; no reliable D call. The CDR3 sequence is CASSSPARYLTF. CDR3 DNA sequence: TGTGCCAGCAGCTCCCCCGCCAGATATCTCACCTTC.